Below, one TCR beta chain is given with its context. Its antigen is as yet unknown. Each CDR3 protein is one row after TCRdb ran MiXCR on the 5' RACE reads. This table has about 400,000 distinct CDR3 sequences, roughly a quarter appearing once. This record comes from a study of T-cell memory formation after mild COVID-19. General study findings and limits: Certain responding clones were present in pre-infection memory, suggesting participation of cross-reactive memory.

The germline V gene has CDR1 SGHAT and CDR2 FQNNGV. The CDR3 is made up of 16 amino acids. Germline trimming cut 4 bases from V and 3 bases from J; bases unmatched to any gene: 10. The receptor was derived from an adult woman who had mild COVID-19 (a few samples of this study predate the infection). Cell type and time point are not known. This rearrangement joins TRBV11-2 to TRBJ1-2; 8 bases line up with TRBD1. The sample taken for sequencing was PBMCs or a T cell subset sorted from them (not recorded which). In nucleotides, the CDR3 is TGTGCCAGCAGCTCGCCCTTTACAGGGGGGGACTATGGCTACACCTTC. Protein: CASSSPFTGGDYGYTF.